Sequencing of this TCR beta chain was carried out in a study of cytomegalovirus exposure and HLA in healthy donors. The study's findings and limits: In an earlier analysis, most TCR beta V segments were productive about 87% or about 30% of the time. More clonal expansion characterized HLA-associated TCR beta chains than equally common others in a later analysis.

As concerns this clone: Its target is unknown.

Germline CDR1 SGHDN, CDR2 FVKESK. The CDR3 has 14 amino acids. The ends were cut back, 0 bases at V and 2 bases at J, with 7 bases in the middle. Amplification used 60 Vbeta primers and 13 Jbeta primers. The repertoire was sequenced with immunoSEQ multiplex PCR; TCRdb's copy has only in-frame clones and lacks some. The sample has roughly 140,000 clones; over 75% are singletons. The V call is TRBV14, the J call TRBJ1-2; D not certain. The clonotype comes from a male donor in good health and CMV-seronegative. Sequences were obtained from PBMCs. CDR3 DNA sequence: TGTGCCAGCAGCCAAGATGACGGGAACTATGGCTACACCTTC. It specifies CASSQDDGNYGYTF.